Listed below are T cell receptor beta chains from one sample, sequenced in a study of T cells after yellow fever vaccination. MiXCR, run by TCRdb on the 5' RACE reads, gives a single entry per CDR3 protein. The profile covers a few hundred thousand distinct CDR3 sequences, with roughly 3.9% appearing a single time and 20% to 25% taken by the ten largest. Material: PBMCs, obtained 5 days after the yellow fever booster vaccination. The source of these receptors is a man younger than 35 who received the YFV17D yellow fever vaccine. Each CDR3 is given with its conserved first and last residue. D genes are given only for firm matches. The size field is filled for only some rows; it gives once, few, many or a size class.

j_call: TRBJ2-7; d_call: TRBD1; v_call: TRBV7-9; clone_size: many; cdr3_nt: TGTGCCAGCAGCCCACCGACAGGGTACGAGCAGTACTTC; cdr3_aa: CASSPPTGYEQYF
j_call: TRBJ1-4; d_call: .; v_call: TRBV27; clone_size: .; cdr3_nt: TGTGCCAGCAGTAGGTCCCGTAATGAAAAACTGTTTTTT; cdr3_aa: CASSRSRNEKLFF
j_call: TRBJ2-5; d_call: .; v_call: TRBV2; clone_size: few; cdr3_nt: TGTGCCAGCAGTGAAGTCGGCTGGGCAGAGACCCAGTACTTC; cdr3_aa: CASSEVGWAETQYF
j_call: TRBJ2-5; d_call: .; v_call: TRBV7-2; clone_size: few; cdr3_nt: TGTGCCAGCAGCTTAGTCCACCTGGAGACCCAGTACTTC; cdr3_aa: CASSLVHLETQYF
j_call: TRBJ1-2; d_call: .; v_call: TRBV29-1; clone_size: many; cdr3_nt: TGCAGCGTTGCTTCACTTAGGGATGGCTACACCTTC; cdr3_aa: CSVASLRDGYTF
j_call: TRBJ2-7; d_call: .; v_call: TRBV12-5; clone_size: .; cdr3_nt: TGTGCTAGTGCCCCTTGGGGCGGTGGTGGGGGAATGGGCTACGAGCAGTACTTC; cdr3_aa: CASAPWGGGGGMGYEQYF
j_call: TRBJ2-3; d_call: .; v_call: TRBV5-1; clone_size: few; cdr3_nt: TGCGCCACCAAGAAAGGAGGCACAGATACGCAGTATTTT; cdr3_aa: CATKKGGTDTQYF
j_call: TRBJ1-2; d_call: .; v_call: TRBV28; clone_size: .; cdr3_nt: TGTGCCAGCAGGACCTTTTCTTATGGCTACACCTTC; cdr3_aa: CASRTFSYGYTF
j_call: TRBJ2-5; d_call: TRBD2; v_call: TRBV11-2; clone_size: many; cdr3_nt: TGTGCCAGCAGCTTAGGGCTAGCGGAACAAGAGACCCAGTACTTC; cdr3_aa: CASSLGLAEQETQYF
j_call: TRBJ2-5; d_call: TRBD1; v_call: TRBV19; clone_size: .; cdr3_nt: TGTGCCAGTGGGCACAGGGGCCAAGAGACCCAGTACTTC; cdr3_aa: CASGHRGQETQYF
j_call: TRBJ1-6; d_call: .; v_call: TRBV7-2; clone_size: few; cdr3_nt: TGTGCCAGCAGCTTAGCGGGGCGGAGCTCCTATAATTCACCCCTCCACTTT; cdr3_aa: CASSLAGRSSYNSPLHF
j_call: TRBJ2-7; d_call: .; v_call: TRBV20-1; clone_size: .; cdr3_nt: TGCAGTGCTAGAGATCCCAGACTATCCTACGAGCAGTACTTC; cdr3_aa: CSARDPRLSYEQYF
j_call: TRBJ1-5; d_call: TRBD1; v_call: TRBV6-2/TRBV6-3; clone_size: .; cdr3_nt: TGTGCCAGCATGGCCCGATCGGACAGGGGATATCAGCCCCAGCATTTT; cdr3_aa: CASMARSDRGYQPQHF
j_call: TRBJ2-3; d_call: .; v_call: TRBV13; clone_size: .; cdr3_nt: TGTGCCAGCAGCCCGTCTTTGGGTACGCAGTATTTT; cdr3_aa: CASSPSLGTQYF
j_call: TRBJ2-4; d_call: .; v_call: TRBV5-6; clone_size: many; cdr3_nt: TGTGCCAGCTGGGCGGGGACAGTGAAAAACATTCAGTACTTC; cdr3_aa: CASWAGTVKNIQYF
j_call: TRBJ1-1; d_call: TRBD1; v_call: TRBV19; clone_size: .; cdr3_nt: TGTGCCAGTAGTATCCGGACAGGGGGGACTGAAGCTTTCTTT; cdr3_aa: CASSIRTGGTEAFF
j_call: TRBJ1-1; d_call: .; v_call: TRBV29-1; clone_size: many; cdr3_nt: TGCAGCGTTGTAAGAGGGGGGGTGAACACTGAAGCTTTCTTT; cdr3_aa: CSVVRGGVNTEAFF
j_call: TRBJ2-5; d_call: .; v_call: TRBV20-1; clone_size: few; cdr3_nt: TGCAGTGCTGGGGGCGGACAAGAGACCCAGTACTTC; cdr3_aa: CSAGGGQETQYF
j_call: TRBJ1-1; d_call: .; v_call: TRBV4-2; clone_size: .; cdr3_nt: TGTGCCAGCAGCCAAGAGGGCAGGCCTGGGTACACTGAAGCTTTCTTT; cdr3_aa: CASSQEGRPGYTEAFF
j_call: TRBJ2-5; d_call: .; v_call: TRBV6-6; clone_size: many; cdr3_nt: TGTGCCAGCACTCAGCTCCCTAGGGGGGGGGAGACCCAGTACTTC; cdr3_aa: CASTQLPRGGETQYF
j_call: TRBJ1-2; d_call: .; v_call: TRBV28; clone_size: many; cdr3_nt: TGTGCCAGCATCCCCGGGGGGAGCCCACACTATGGCTACACCTTC; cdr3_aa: CASIPGGSPHYGYTF
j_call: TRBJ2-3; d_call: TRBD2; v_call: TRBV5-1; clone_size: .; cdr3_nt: TGCGCCAGCAGCTTGGGTTCGCGGGGGGGCTCAAATACGCAGTATTTT; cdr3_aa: CASSLGSRGGSNTQYF
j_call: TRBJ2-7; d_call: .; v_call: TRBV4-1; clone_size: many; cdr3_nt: TGCGCCAGCAGCCTTCATGAGGCAGGGGAGTACGAGCAGTACTTC; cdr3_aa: CASSLHEAGEYEQYF
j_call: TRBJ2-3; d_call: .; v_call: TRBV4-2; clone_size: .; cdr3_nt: TGTGCCAGCAGAGTCGGGGGTCGAGAGTCAGATACGCAGTATTTT; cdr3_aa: CASRVGGRESDTQYF
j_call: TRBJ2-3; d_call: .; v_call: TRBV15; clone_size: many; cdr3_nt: TGTGCCACCGGGGCCAGGCTTTCAGATACGCAGTATTTT; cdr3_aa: CATGARLSDTQYF
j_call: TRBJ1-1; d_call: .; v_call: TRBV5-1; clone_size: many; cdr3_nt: TGCGCCAGCAGCTTGGATGGGGACGGCACTGAAGCTTTCTTT; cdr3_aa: CASSLDGDGTEAFF
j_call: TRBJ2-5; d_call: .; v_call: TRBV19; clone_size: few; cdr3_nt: TGTGCCAGTAGTACCTCGATAACCGAGAAAGAGACCCAGTACTTC; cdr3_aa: CASSTSITEKETQYF
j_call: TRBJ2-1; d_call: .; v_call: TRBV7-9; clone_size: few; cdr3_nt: TGTGCCAGCAGCTTAAGTAGCTCCTACAATGAGCAGTTCTTC; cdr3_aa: CASSLSSSYNEQFF
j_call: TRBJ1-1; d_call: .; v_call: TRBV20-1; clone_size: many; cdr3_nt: TGCAGTGCTAGAGATCCCGTGGGCACTGAAGCTTTCTTT; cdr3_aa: CSARDPVGTEAFF
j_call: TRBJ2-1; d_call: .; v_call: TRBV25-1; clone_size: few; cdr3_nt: TGTGCCAGCAGGGACACGGGGCAACACAATGAGCAGTTCTTC; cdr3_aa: CASRDTGQHNEQFF
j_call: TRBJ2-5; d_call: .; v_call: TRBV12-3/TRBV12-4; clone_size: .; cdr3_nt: TGTGCCAGCAGCCCACCCCCCTCTTTCGCCGGGGGAGAGACCCAGTACTTC; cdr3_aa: CASSPPPSFAGGETQYF
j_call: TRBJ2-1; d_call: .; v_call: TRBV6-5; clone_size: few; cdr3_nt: TGTGCCAGCAGTTACCCGGATAACCCACTCAATGAGCAGTTCTTC; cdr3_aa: CASSYPDNPLNEQFF
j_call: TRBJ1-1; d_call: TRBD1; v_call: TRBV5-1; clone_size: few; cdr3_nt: TGCGCCAGCAGCTGGTCCCGGGACAGTGTGACTGAAGCTTTCTTT; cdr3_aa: CASSWSRDSVTEAFF
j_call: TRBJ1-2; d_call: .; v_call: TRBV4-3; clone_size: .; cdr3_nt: TGCGCCAGCAGCCAAGAGAAGGGGCCTGTGAACTATGGCTACACCTTC; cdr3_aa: CASSQEKGPVNYGYTF
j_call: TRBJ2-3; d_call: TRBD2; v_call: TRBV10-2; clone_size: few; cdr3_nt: TGCGCCAGCAGGAAGACTAGCGGGGGGGGCACAGATACGCAGTATTTT; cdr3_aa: CASRKTSGGGTDTQYF
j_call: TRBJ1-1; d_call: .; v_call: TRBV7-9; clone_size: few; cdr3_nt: TGTGCCAGCACCTCAGGATTGGGTGAAGCTTTCTTT; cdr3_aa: CASTSGLGEAFF
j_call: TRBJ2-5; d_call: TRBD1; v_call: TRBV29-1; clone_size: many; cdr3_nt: TGCAGCGTTGAAGCCTCAGGGGGCGCGGAGACCCAGTACTTC; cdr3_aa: CSVEASGGAETQYF
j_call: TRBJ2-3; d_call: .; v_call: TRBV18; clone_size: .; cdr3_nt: TGTGCCAGCTCACCCTCAACGGGCGTGGGAGATACGCAGTATTTT; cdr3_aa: CASSPSTGVGDTQYF
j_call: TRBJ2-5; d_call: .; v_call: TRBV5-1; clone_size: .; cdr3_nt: TGCGCCAGCAGCTTCCTAGGAAACGAAGAGACCCAGTACTTC; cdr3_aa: CASSFLGNEETQYF
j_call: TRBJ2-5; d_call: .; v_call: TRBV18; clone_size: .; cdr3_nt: TGTGCCAGCTCACAGTCCGAGCCTCCGACCCACTTC; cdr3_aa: CASSQSEPPTHF
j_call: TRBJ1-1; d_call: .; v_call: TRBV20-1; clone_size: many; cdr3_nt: TGCAGTGCTAGAGATTTCGGGGACGCGGCTTTCTTT; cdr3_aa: CSARDFGDAAFF
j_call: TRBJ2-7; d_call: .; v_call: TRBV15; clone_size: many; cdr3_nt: TGTGCCACAGGGTCCACGGGCCCTTACAACGAGCAGTACTTC; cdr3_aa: CATGSTGPYNEQYF
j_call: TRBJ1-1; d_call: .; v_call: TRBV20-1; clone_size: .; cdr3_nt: TGCAGTGCGCCGACATACATGAACACTGAAGCTTTCTTT; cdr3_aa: CSAPTYMNTEAFF
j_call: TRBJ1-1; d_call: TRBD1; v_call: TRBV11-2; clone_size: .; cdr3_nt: TGTGCCAGCAGCTTAGCCCCCGGACAGGGGGTGAACACTGAAGCTTTCTTT; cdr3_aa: CASSLAPGQGVNTEAFF
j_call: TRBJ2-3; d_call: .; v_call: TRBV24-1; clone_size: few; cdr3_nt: TGTGCCACCAGTGACTCCGCCGGTGGTACGCAGTATTTT; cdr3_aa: CATSDSAGGTQYF
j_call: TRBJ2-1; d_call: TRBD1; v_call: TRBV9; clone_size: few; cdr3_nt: TGTGCCAGCAGCGTAGGGACAGGGAACTCCTACAATGAGCAGTTCTTC; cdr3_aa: CASSVGTGNSYNEQFF
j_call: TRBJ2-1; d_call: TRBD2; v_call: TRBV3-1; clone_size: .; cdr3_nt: TGTGCCAGCAGCCTGCCGGGTAGCGGGGGAGCCATTGAGCAGTTCTTC; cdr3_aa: CASSLPGSGGAIEQFF
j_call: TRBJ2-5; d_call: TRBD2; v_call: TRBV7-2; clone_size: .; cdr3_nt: TGTGCCAGCAGCAACCTAGCGGGGTGGGCGACCCAGTACTTC; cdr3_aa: CASSNLAGWATQYF
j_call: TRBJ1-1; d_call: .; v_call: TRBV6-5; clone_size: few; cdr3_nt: TGTGCCAGCAGTTCCGGGCCGAGAAAAGCTTTCTTT; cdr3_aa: CASSSGPRKAFF
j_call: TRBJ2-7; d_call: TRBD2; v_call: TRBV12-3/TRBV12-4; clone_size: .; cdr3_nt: TGTGCCAGCAGTCCCATTTTCCTAGCGGGGAGCTACGAGCAGTACTTC; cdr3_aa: CASSPIFLAGSYEQYF
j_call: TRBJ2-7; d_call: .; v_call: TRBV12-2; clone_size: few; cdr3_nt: TGTGCAAGCCCCAATCGACAGGGTTCAGACGAGCAGTACTTC; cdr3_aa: CASPNRQGSDEQYF
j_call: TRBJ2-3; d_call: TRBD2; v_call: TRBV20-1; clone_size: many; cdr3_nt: TGCAGTGCTAGATTCGCTAGCGGTCTCACAGATACGCAGTATTTT; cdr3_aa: CSARFASGLTDTQYF
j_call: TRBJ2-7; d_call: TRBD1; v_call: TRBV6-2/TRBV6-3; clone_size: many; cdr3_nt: TGTGCCAGCAGACAGGGGTACGAGCAGTACTTC; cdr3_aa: CASRQGYEQYF
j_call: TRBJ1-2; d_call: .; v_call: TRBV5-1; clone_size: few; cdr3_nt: TGCGCCAGCAGCTTGGACAGGGTCACCACCTACACCTTC; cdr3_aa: CASSLDRVTTYTF
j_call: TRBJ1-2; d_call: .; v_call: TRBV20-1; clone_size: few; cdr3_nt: TGCAGTGCTAGAGATTTAGGACAGATAATTGCCGATCTTGGCTACACCTTC; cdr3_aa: CSARDLGQIIADLGYTF
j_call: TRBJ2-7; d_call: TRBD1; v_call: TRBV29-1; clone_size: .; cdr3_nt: TGCAGTGCCCGGGACAGGGCCGAGCAGTACTTC; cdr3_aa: CSARDRAEQYF
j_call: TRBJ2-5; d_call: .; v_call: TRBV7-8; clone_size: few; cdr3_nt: TGTGCCAGCACCGTTGAGGGGATACAAGAGACCCAGTACTTC; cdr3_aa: CASTVEGIQETQYF
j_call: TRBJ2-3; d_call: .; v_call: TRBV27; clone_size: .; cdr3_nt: TGTGCCAGCAGTTTAAACCGGCTAGCACGCACAGATACGCAGTATTTT; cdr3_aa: CASSLNRLARTDTQYF
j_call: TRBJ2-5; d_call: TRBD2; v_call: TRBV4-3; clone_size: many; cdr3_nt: TGCGCCAGCAGCCCCGGGGGGATCCAAGAGACCCAGTACTTC; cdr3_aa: CASSPGGIQETQYF
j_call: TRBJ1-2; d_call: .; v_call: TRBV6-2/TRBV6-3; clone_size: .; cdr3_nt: TGTGCCAGCAGTTACTCTTACGGGCGGAGCTATGGCTACACCTTC; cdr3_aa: CASSYSYGRSYGYTF